This record concerns one T cell receptor (beta chain) sequence. Only in-frame clones appear in the TCRdb table, and some are missing; sequencing was by immunoSEQ multiplex PCR. The profile shows roughly 24,000 clones, more than 70% of them singletons. The data originate from a study of blood T cell repertoires in COVID-19. The CDR3 is 14 amino acids. Germline V CDR1 and CDR2: SGHDT, YYEEEE. Trimming stripped 0 bases from V and 10 bases from J, with 13 bases between. The sequence came from a human donor in a cohort sampled during active COVID-19. This chain uses TRBV5-6 with TRBJ1-4; a weak D match, TRBD1 (5 bases). The sequencing input was peripheral blood. The CDR3 loop reads CASSLDWSGGKLFF. The DNA for the CDR3 is TGTGCCAGCAGCTTGGATTGGTCGGGGGGAAAACTGTTTTTT.